The next 11 T cell receptor beta chains were all read from a single sample in a study of long-term antiretroviral therapy in people with HIV. The assay used was immunoSEQ (version v3.0), run at survey level. Only in-frame clones appear in the TCRdb table, and some are missing; sequencing was by immunoSEQ multiplex PCR. This repertoire shows some 40,000 clones, about 95% found once; its top ten account for 2% to 2.5%. Sample: unsorted PBMCs, taken approximately 9.1 years after starting antiretroviral therapy. The receptors were sampled from a man aged 25-40 years with HIV.

The V gene is TRBV6-5, the J gene TRBJ1-1; possibly TRBD1 for D (5 bases). V lost 3 bases and J 0 bases, leaving 11 bases between the germline ends. Per the germline V gene, CDR1 is MNHEY and CDR2 is SVGAGI. The CDR3 loop spans 15 amino acids. The CDR3 region is CASSYNRLMNTEAFF. CDR3 coding DNA: TGTGCCAGCAGTTATAACAGGCTGATGAACACTGAAGCTTTCTTT.

This chain uses TRBV13 with TRBJ1-5, with a weak D call TRBD1 (5 bases). There are 14 residues in the CDR3. Germline V gene lookup returns CDR1 PRHDT and CDR2 FYEKMQ (reference sequence). V was trimmed by 4 bases and J by 3 bases, leaving 10 bases between them. CDR3 sequence: CASSSRQLNQPQHF. The CDR3 region has the DNA TGTGCCAGCAGCTCTCGACAGCTCAATCAGCCCCAGCATTTT.

The rearrangement uses TRBV27 and TRBJ1-5, with D unresolved. The CDR3 is made up of 14 amino acids. Germline-derived CDR1 and CDR2 are MNHEY and SMNVEV (reference sequence). Trimming took off 0 bases at V and 0 bases at J, with 3 bases between the two ends. Here the CDR3 reads CASSLSYSNQPQHF. The DNA of the CDR3 is TGTGCCAGCAGTTTATCTTATAGCAATCAGCCCCAGCATTTT.

The rearrangement uses TRBV29-1 and TRBJ2-5, with D unresolved. The germline gives CDR1 SQVTM, CDR2 ANQGSEA. Trimming stripped 4 bases from V and 1 base from J, with 4 bases between. The CDR3 runs 11 residues. The CDR3 protein is CSVGGQETQYF. The CDR3 DNA follows: TGCAGCGTTGGCGGCCAAGAGACCCAGTACTTC.

This chain connects TRBV19 to TRBJ1-5; 10 nucleotides align to TRBD1. Germline CDR1 LNHDA, CDR2 SQIVND (reference sequence). The CDR3 consists of 13 residues. Trimming cost V 5 bases and J 10 bases; bases outside gene matches: 5. CDR3 in DNA: TGTGCCAGTAGTGTGGACAGGGGGGACCCCCAGCATTTT. It specifies CASSVDRGDPQHF.

The chain employs TRBV28 and TRBJ1-4; D is ambiguous. Deletions cut 3 bases from V and 8 bases from J, with 4 bases between. CDR1 is MDHEN, CDR2 SYDVKM, per germline. This CDR3 contains 11 residues. Here the CDR3 reads CASSFSEKLFF. The CDR3 DNA reads as TGTGCCAGCAGTTTCTCCGAAAAACTGTTTTTT.

The rearrangement joins TRBV7-9 to TRBJ2-6; the match to TRBD1 covers 10 bases. Trimming took 8 bases from V and 3 from J; bases not matched to a gene: 7. This CDR3 region has 16 residues. Germline V gives CDR1 SEHNR, CDR2 FQNEAQ (reference sequence). The CDR3 DNA follows: TGTGCCAGCGGCCGACAGGGGGCGGATGGGGCCAACGTCCTGACTTTC. Its protein product is CASGRQGADGANVLTF.

This chain connects TRBV28 to TRBJ1-2; possible D gene TRBD1, 5 bases. CDR1 and CDR2 (germline): MDHEN, SYDVKM. V lost 5 bases to trimming and J lost 1 base, with 5 bases between them. CDR3 length: 12 amino acids. CDR3 region: CASSQGNYGYTF. The CDR3 DNA reads as TGTGCCAGCAGTCAGGGTAACTATGGCTACACCTTC.

This rearrangement joins TRBV7-2 to TRBJ1-3, with D possibly being TRBD1 (5 bases). This CDR3 comprises 14 residues. The germline V gene encodes CDR1 SGHTA and CDR2 FQGNSA. V gave up 6 bases and J gave up 3 bases, with 12 bases separating them. This CDR3 reads CASSPGYFGNTIYF. The CDR3 DNA reads TGTGCCAGCAGTCCAGGGTACTTTGGAAACACCATATATTTT.

The chain combines TRBV9 with TRBJ1-6, with D possibly TRBD1 on 5 matching bases. The CDR3 has 14 residues. Germline assignment: CDR1 SGDLS and CDR2 YYNGEE. Trimming took 4 bases from V and 7 from J, leaving 12 bases between them. CDR3 coding DNA: TGTGCCAGCAGCTTGGGGACTGGAAATTCACCCCTCCACTTT. Translated: CASSLGTGNSPLHF. Supplemented by reference TRBV9 and TRBJ1-6, the full variable domain reads DSGVTQTPKHLITATGQRVTLRCSPRSGDLSVYWYQQSLDQGLQFLIQYYNGEERAKGNILERFSAQQFPDLHSELNLSSLELGDSALYFCASSLGTGNSPLHFGNGTRLTVT.

The gene calls are TRBV11-2 and TRBJ2-2; the D is unclear. Germline V gives CDR1 SGHAT, CDR2 FQNNGV. V was trimmed by 1 base and J by 4 bases, leaving 10 bases between them. The CDR3 totals 15 residues. This chain's CDR3 is CASSLVGRLTGELFF. In DNA, the CDR3 is TGTGCCAGCAGCTTAGTTGGCAGACTCACCGGGGAGCTGTTTTTT.